These 26 T cell receptor beta chains were sequenced from one sample in a study of human T cells and chemical hapten exposure. The time point was: pre-sensitization, week 0. Described treatment: therapeutic diphenylcyclopropenone sensitization with weekly scalp DPC. TCRdb re-called the RACE reads with MiXCR, one entry per CDR3 protein. The sample has more than 300,000 distinct CDR3 sequences; less than 6.5% are singletons. Sequences were derived from whole blood, sampled in connection with sensitization to the hapten diphenylcyclopropenone (DPC). All receptors derive from a woman aged 45-65 years with alopecia areata. Some clones in this sample may be carry-over from other donors' samples.

This clonotype was observed at least ten times. The chain joins TRBV7-2 to TRBJ2-3, with TRBD2 matching over 8 bases. Trimming took 4 bases from V and 2 from J; bases not matched to a gene: 2. This CDR3 is 14 amino acids long. CDR1 is SGHTA, CDR2 FQGNSA, per germline. CDR3 residues: CASSSSGPTDTQYF. The CDR3 bases are TGTGCCAGCAGCTCTAGCGGGCCCACAGATACGCAGTATTTT. Full variable domain (outside the CDR3, taken from reference TRBV7-2 and TRBJ2-3): GAGVSQSPSNKVTEKGKDVELRCDPISGHTALYWYRQSLGQGLEFLIYFQGNSAPDKSGLPSDRFSAERTGGSVSTLTIQRTQQEDSAVYLCASSSSGPTDTQYFGPGTRLTVL.

This clonotype has a handful of counts. The chain links TRBV2 to TRBJ2-3, with D hard to call. The CDR3 length is 14 residues. The germline V gene encodes CDR1 SNHLY and CDR2 FYNNEI. V lost 5 bases and J 4 bases, leaving 13 bases between the germline ends. The DNA of the CDR3 is TGTGCCAGCAGTTCGTCGGAATTGGCAGATACGCAGTATTTT. This gives the protein CASSSSELADTQYF.

In this sample, this clonotype turned up many times. The rearrangement joins TRBV3-1 to TRBJ1-1, with D hard to call. Trimming cost V 8 bases and J 1 base, with 8 bases left between them. Germline V gene sequence: CDR1 LGHDT, CDR2 YNNKEL (reference sequence). The CDR3 has 12 amino acids. As DNA, the CDR3 is TGTGCCAGCGCCAAGCAGAACACTGAAGCTTTCTTT. Protein: CASAKQNTEAFF. Looking up the rest from reference TRBV3-1 and TRBJ1-1 gives the full variable domain: DTAVSQTPKYLVTQMGNDKSIKCEQNLGHDTMYWYKQDSKKFLKIMFSYNNKELIINETVPNRFSPKSPDKAHLNLHINSLELGDSAVYFCASAKQNTEAFFGQGTRLTVV.

A few counts support this clonotype. The rearrangement links TRBV10-3 to TRBJ1-6; no reliable D call. Germline V CDR1 and CDR2: ENHRY, SYGVKD. The CDR3 extends over 12 amino acids. V was trimmed by 0 bases and J by 7 bases, leaving 1 base between them. CDR3 amino acids: CAISESNSPLHF. The DNA of the CDR3 is TGTGCCATCAGTGAGTCGAATTCACCCCTCCACTTT.

This CDR3 is CASSLSGALNQPQHF. CDR3 nucleotide sequence: TGTGCCAGCAGTTTATCAGGGGCCCTCAATCAGCCCCAGCATTTT. This chain links TRBV27 with TRBJ1-5; D perhaps matches TRBD1 (5 bases). Trimming pared 0 bases from V and 3 bases from J, leaving 9 bases between. The CDR3 sequence is 15 residues long. The V gene's germline CDR1 is MNHEY and CDR2 SMNVEV (reference sequence).

This clonotype was recorded a few times. V usage is TRBV6-5 and J usage is TRBJ2-5, with a weak D call TRBD2 (6 bases). V was shortened by 9 bases and J by 1 base, with 12 bases between the two germline ends. Germline V lookup: CDR1 MNHEY, CDR2 SVGAGI. This CDR3 contains 13 residues. The CDR3 here is CASLGGSQETQYF. The CDR3 nucleotides are TGTGCCAGTCTCGGGGGATCCCAAGAGACCCAGTACTTC.

This clonotype came up many times. The chain joins TRBV18 to TRBJ2-3; D gene uncertain. The CDR3 contains 15 residues. V lost 3 bases and J lost 4, with 14 bases in between. The germline V gene encodes CDR1 KGHSH and CDR2 LQKENI. CDR3 protein: CASSPQTAGPDTQYF. The CDR3 DNA sequence: TGTGCCAGCTCACCGCAGACTGCTGGCCCAGATACGCAGTATTTT. The full variable domain, in which reference TRBV18 and TRBJ2-3 provide the parts outside the CDR3, is NAGVMQNPRHLVRRRGQEARLRCSPMKGHSHVYWYRQLPEEGLKFMVYLQKENIIDESGMPKERFSAEFPKEGPSILRIQQVVRGDSAAYFCASSPQTAGPDTQYFGPGTRLTVL.

The sample holds many counts of this clonotype. The chain combines TRBV12-3 or TRBV12-4 with TRBJ1-6; 12 bases are a match to TRBD1. The CDR3 length is 19 residues. The V segment lost 2 bases and the J segment 0 bases; nucleotides outside the gene matches: 5. CDR3 coding DNA: TGTGCCAGCAGTTTACAGGGACAGGGGGCAAGCTCCTATAATTCACCCCTCCACTTT. Protein: CASSLQGQGASSYNSPLHF.

This clonotype was observed a handful of times. The chain couples TRBV7-3 to TRBJ2-3; TRBD1 matches at 8 bases. The CDR3 runs to 15 residues. The germline gives CDR1 SGHTA, CDR2 FQGTGA. Trimming took 3 bases from V and 1 from J; bases not matched to a gene: 3. This CDR3 reads CASSFQGARTDTQYF. The CDR3 coding sequence is TGTGCCAGCAGCTTCCAGGGGGCGCGCACAGATACGCAGTATTTT.

V and J are TRBV12-3 or TRBV12-4 and TRBJ1-1, with D uncertain. V dropped 2 bases and J dropped 7 bases, with 14 bases sitting between them. The CDR3 extends over 14 amino acids. DNA of the CDR3: TGTGCCAGCAGTTTAATAGGTAGAGGTGGTGAAGCTTTCTTT. Translating gives CASSLIGRGGEAFF.

This clonotype was counted at least ten times. The gene calls are TRBV24-1 and TRBJ2-2; D is unclear. This CDR3 contains 14 residues. The V end lost 6 bases, the J end lost 0 bases, and 7 bases lay between the germline ends. Germline V CDR1 and CDR2: KGHDR, SFDVKD. The CDR3 is CATSSSTNTGELFF. In nucleotides, the CDR3 is TGTGCCACCAGTTCGTCCACGAACACCGGGGAGCTGTTTTTT.

The table lists this clonotype with a few counts. This chain joins TRBV6-5 and TRBJ2-1, with TRBD2 matching 7 bases. Looked up from germline, CDR1 is MNHEY and CDR2 is SVGAGI. After removal of 6 bases from V and 10 bases from J, the junction contained 12 bases not matched to a gene. The CDR3 is made up of 14 amino acids. The CDR3 protein is CASSVAGQPREQFF. In DNA, the CDR3 is TGTGCCAGCAGCGTAGCGGGCCAGCCTCGAGAGCAGTTCTTC.

V is TRBV29-1 and J is TRBJ2-3; weak D call: TRBD2 (6 bases). Deletions cut 8 bases from V and 3 bases from J, with 15 bases between. This CDR3 is 13 amino acids long. Per germline, CDR1 SQVTM and CDR2 ANQGSEA. The CDR3 protein is CSLRRGVTDTQYF. In nucleotides, the CDR3 is TGCAGCCTCCGGAGGGGAGTTACAGATACGCAGTATTTT.

This clonotype was counted at least ten times. This rearrangement joins TRBV4-2 to TRBJ2-1; TRBD2 matches 7 bases. J gave up 4 bases and V 0 bases, and 6 bases lay outside the gene matches. This CDR3 region has 16 residues. From germline, CDR1 is LGHNA and CDR2 YNFKEQ. In DNA, the CDR3 is TGTGCCAGCAGCCAAGATCTCGCGGGAGTGTACAATGAGCAGTTCTTC. This codes for CASSQDLAGVYNEQFF.

Ten or more counts support this clonotype. V gene TRBV7-7 combines with J gene TRBJ2-5, with 10 bases aligning to TRBD2. Germline assignment: CDR1 SSHAT and CDR2 FNYEAQ (reference sequence). Trimming took 3 bases from V and 0 from J; bases not matched to a gene: 7. The CDR3 extends over 17 amino acids. The chain's CDR3 is CASSLRLAGANQETQYF. CDR3 sequence (DNA): TGTGCCAGCAGCTTGCGTCTAGCGGGGGCTAACCAAGAGACCCAGTACTTC.

This clonotype was counted a few times. V gene TRBV4-3 combines with J gene TRBJ2-2; 9 bases line up with TRBD1. The V gene's germline CDR1 is LGHNA and CDR2 YSLEER. The CDR3 runs to 16 residues. V was pared by 0 bases and J by 6 bases, with 5 bases of the junction left unmatched. In nucleotides, the CDR3 is TGCGCCAGCAGCCAAGATACACAGGGGGCAGCCGGGGAGCTGTTTTTT. This translates into CASSQDTQGAAGELFF.

This clonotype was counted ten times or more. The chain employs TRBV30 and TRBJ2-2, with TRBD2 identical over 11 bases. Germline CDR1 and CDR2: GTSNPN and SVGIG (reference sequence). Trimming at V came to 7 bases and at J to 5 bases, leaving 3 bases not matched to a gene. The CDR3 is 13 residues long. The CDR3 loop is CASGTSGTGELFF. As DNA, the CDR3 is TGTGCCTCCGGGACTAGCGGTACCGGGGAGCTGTTTTTT.

This clonotype was observed at least ten times. The V call is TRBV12-3 or TRBV12-4, the J call TRBJ1-5; D is unresolved. The CDR3 is 13 amino acids. The V end was cut by 0 bases, the J end by 5 bases, with 5 bases between. The CDR3 region is CASSLARDQPQHF. The CDR3 DNA reads as TGTGCCAGCAGTTTAGCGCGAGATCAGCCCCAGCATTTT.

V and J are TRBV29-1 and TRBJ1-2; D unresolved. The CDR3 totals 11 residues. Between the trimmed V and J ends, which lost 6 bases and 5 bases, there was a span of 10 bases. CDR1 SQVTM and CDR2 ANQGSEA come from the germline V gene. The chain's CDR3 is CSVLGGYGYTF. The CDR3 DNA reads as TGCAGCGTATTGGGAGGGTATGGCTACACCTTC. The full variable domain, in which reference TRBV29-1 and TRBJ1-2 provide the parts outside the CDR3, is SAVISQKPSRDICQRGTSLTIQCQVDSQVTMMFWYRQQPGQSLTLIATANQGSEATYESGFVIDKFPISRPNLTFSTLTVSNMSPEDSSIYLCSVLGGYGYTFGSGTRLTVV.

A word on this clonotype: A read error may account for a junction end that differs from germline. This chain uses TRBV20-1 with TRBJ2-5, with 11 bases identical to TRBD2. The CDR3 has 13 residues. Looked up from germline, CDR1 is DFQATT and CDR2 is SNEGSKA (reference sequence). DNA of the CDR3: TGCAGTGCTAGCCGACCCGGCCTAGCGGGAGGTGCCTTC. Residues: CSASRPGLAGGAF.

The table lists this clonotype with many counts. This chain connects TRBV5-6 to TRBJ1-1; TRBD1 is a possible D gene (5 bases). The V end was cut by 2 bases, the J end by 4 bases, with 12 bases between. The V gene's germline CDR1 is SGHDT and CDR2 YYEEEE. The CDR3 is made up of 14 amino acids. The CDR3 region has the DNA TGTGCCAGCAGCTTAACTAGCGGGGGCACTGAAGCTTTCTTT. This gives the protein CASSLTSGGTEAFF.

In this sample, this clonotype turned up many times. The chain links TRBV28 to TRBJ2-5; D is tentatively TRBD1 or TRBD2 (5 bases each). Trimming shortened V by 3 bases and J by 4 bases, and 9 bases separated the two germline ends. This CDR3 region has 13 residues. Per the germline V gene, CDR1 is MDHEN and CDR2 is SYDVKM. The CDR3 region has the DNA TGTGCCAGCAGTTTGGGACCACCAGAGACCCAGTACTTC. Residues: CASSLGPPETQYF.

This clonotype was picked up a small number of times. The rearrangement links TRBV20-1 to TRBJ2-7; the match to TRBD2 covers 9 bases. V lost 6 bases, J lost 5 bases, and 11 bases stayed unmatched. This CDR3 is 14 amino acids long. The germline V gene has CDR1 DFQATT and CDR2 SNEGSKA (reference sequence). CDR3 residues: CSAPSGLAADEQYF. The CDR3 DNA reads TGCAGTGCCCCTTCGGGACTAGCAGCCGACGAGCAGTACTTC.

There are many counts of this clonotype. The chain employs TRBV7-2 and TRBJ1-5; TRBD1 matches 7 bases. Per the germline V gene, CDR1 is SGHTA and CDR2 is FQGNSA. The ends lost 5 bases at V and 11 bases at J; junction bases unmatched: 12. This CDR3 has 14 amino acids. Written as DNA, the CDR3 is TGTGCCAGCAGCCCCGTTGGAGGGGGCTTTGCCCAGCATTTT. It is translated as CASSPVGGGFAQHF.

This clonotype showed up many times. The V call is TRBV6-6, the J call TRBJ1-2, with D perhaps TRBD1 (5 bases). Trimming removed 5 bases from V and 4 bases from J, with 11 bases in between. The CDR3 runs to 13 residues. Germline-derived CDR1 and CDR2 are MNHNY and SVGAGI (reference sequence). The CDR3 DNA reads as TGTGCCAGCAGTCCCACCGACAGCTATGGCTACACCTTC. It yields the protein CASSPTDSYGYTF.

This clonotype came up many times. The CDR3 loop is CASSGPDTQYF. Here the CDR3 DNA reads TGTGCCAGCAGCGGGCCCGATACGCAGTATTTT. The chain is built from TRBV27 and TRBJ2-3; D call uncertain. This CDR3 region has 11 residues. V was clipped by 6 bases and J by 6 bases, with 7 bases between them. Germline assignment: CDR1 MNHEY and CDR2 SMNVEV (reference sequence).